Sequencing of this TCR beta chain was carried out in a study of T cells in Graves' hyperthyroidism and ophthalmopathy. This clonotype is a singleton in its sample. The germline CDR1 and CDR2 sequences are SGDLS and YYNGEE. V gave up 0 bases and J gave up 2 bases; unmatched junction bases: 1. The CDR3 is 16 residues long. Used for diagnoses were clinical symptoms, serum thyroxine and TRAb, thyroid ultrasound and orbital computed tomography. TCR beta CDR3 regions were amplified from RNA. During a first-round RT-PCR of the TCR CDR3, the HTBI primer set was used. MiXCR was run by TCRdb on the multiplex PCR reads, yielding one entry per CDR3 protein. The table shows around 580,000 distinct CDR3 sequences, with about half occurring only once.

The genes are TRBV9 and TRBJ2-6, with 8 bases aligning to TRBD1. The sequenced material came from peripheral blood or thyroid tissue (not recorded which). The clonotype was recovered from a woman between 18 and 29 years old with Graves' hyperthyroidism. CDR3 bases: TGTGCCAGCAGCGTAGGACAGGGGACTGGGGCCAACGTCCTGACTTTC. Translation gives CASSVGQGTGANVLTF.